The 19 T cell receptor beta chains listed next were all sequenced from one sample in a study of shared clonotypes between healthy human individuals. This table comes from immunoSEQ multiplex PCR, and its TCRdb copy is limited to in-frame clones, with some not included. The sample lists some 2.1 million clones; around 93% were seen once. CD45RO-negative, CCR7-positively selected cells formed the naive CD8 fraction, excluding terminally differentiated effector memory CD45RA+ cells. The sequencing input was naive CD8+ T cells from PBMCs. The receptors shown here come from a man younger than 30 in good health. Some clones in this sample may be carry-over from other donors' samples.

This clone came up a few times. At the DNA level, this CDR3 is encoded by other sequences in the same sample as well. V usage is TRBV13 and J usage is TRBJ1-1; 9 bases align to TRBD1. In germline, CDR1 is PRHDT, CDR2 FYEKMQ (reference sequence). The CDR3 is 14 residues long. V shed 4 bases and J 4 bases; nucleotides not matched to a gene: 4. The CDR3 sequence: CASSWGQGGTEAFF. CDR3 sequence (DNA): TGTGCCAGCAGCTGGGGACAGGGCGGCACTGAAGCTTTCTTT. The entire variable domain, with the rest obtained from reference TRBV13 and TRBJ1-1, is as follows: AAGVIQSPRHLIKEKRETATLKCYPIPRHDTVYWYQQGPGQDPQFLISFYEKMQSDKGSIPDRFSAQQFSDYHSELNMSSLELGDSALYFCASSWGQGGTEAFFGQGTRLTVV.

The V and J genes are TRBV11-2 and TRBJ2-7; TRBD1 is a possible D gene (5 bases). The CDR3 consists of 13 residues. CDR1 and CDR2 from the germline V gene are SGHAT and FQNNGV. Trimming cost V 7 bases and J 4 bases, with 14 bases left between them. The CDR3 DNA reads TGTGCCAGCACGACAGTGGTCACTTACGAGCAGTACTTC. Its protein is CASTTVVTYEQYF. Full variable domain (missing parts from reference TRBV11-2 and TRBJ2-7): EAGVAQSPRYKIIEKRQSVAFWCNPISGHATLYWYQQILGQGPKLLIQFQNNGVVDDSQLPKDRFSAERLKGVDSTLKIQPAKLEDSAVYLCASTTVVTYEQYFGPGTRLTVT.

The chain recombines TRBV15 with TRBJ2-1, with D maybe TRBD1 (8 bases). Germline V gene data show CDR1 as LNHNV and CDR2 as YYDKDF (reference sequence). CDR3 size: 17 residues. The V gene lost 5 bases and the J gene lost 5 bases, with 22 bases spanning the gap. This CDR3 is CATSSTSQGAGDNEQFF. The CDR3 DNA sequence: TGTGCCACCAGCTCTACCTCCCAGGGGGCGGGGGACAATGAGCAGTTCTTC.

In its sample, this clone was seen once. The rearrangement uses TRBV19 and TRBJ2-1; 10 nucleotides match TRBD2. V trimming: 5 bases; J trimming: 8 bases; junction bases outside the gene matches: 6. Germline V gives CDR1 LNHDA, CDR2 SQIVND (reference sequence). The CDR3 extends over 14 amino acids. Here the CDR3 reads CASSALAGVDEQFF. DNA of the CDR3: TGTGCCAGTAGTGCGCTAGCGGGAGTAGATGAGCAGTTCTTC.

The chain has TRBV29-1 and TRBJ2-1; D not resolved. The CDR3 has 14 residues. CDR1 and CDR2 from the germline V gene are SQVTM and ANQGSEA. Trimming took off 1 base at V and 0 bases at J, with 7 bases between the two ends. Here the CDR3 reads CSVEAYDSYNEQFF. The DNA of the CDR3 is TGCAGCGTTGAAGCCTATGACTCCTACAATGAGCAGTTCTTC.

The rearrangement joins TRBV7-2 to TRBJ2-3; no clear D gene. The V gene lost 5 bases and the J gene lost 0 bases, with 12 bases spanning the gap. CDR1 and CDR2 (germline): SGHTA, FQGNSA. This CDR3 has 15 residues. CDR3 nucleotide sequence: TGTGCCAGCAGCCCCGTTTCGGTTAGCACAGATACGCAGTATTTT. This gives the protein CASSPVSVSTDTQYF.

With respect to this clone: Other DNA sequences in the same sample also yield this CDR3. The gene calls are TRBV5-6 and TRBJ1-1; D remains unclear. Germline CDR1 and CDR2: SGHDT and YYEEEE. CDR3 length: 11 amino acids. V lost 0 bases to trimming and J lost 6 bases, with 3 bases between them. In DNA, the CDR3 is TGTGCCAGCAGCTTGGGTCCTGAAGCTTTCTTT. Its translation: CASSLGPEAFF. Filled out from reference TRBV5-6 and TRBJ1-1, the complete variable domain reads DAGVTQSPTHLIKTRGQQVTLRCSPKSGHDTVSWYQQALGQGPQFIFQYYEEEERQRGNFPDRFSGHQFPNYSSELNVNALLLGDSALYLCASSLGPEAFFGQGTRLTVV.

This chain links TRBV7-6 with TRBJ2-1; possibly TRBD1 for D (5 bases). The CDR3 is 16 amino acids. The V and J ends lost 5 bases and 0 bases respectively, with 14 bases between them. Germline assignment: CDR1 SGHVS and CDR2 FNYEAQ. The CDR3 nucleotides are TGTGCCAGCAGCCCCAGGGTTTACGGCTCCTACAATGAGCAGTTCTTC. It encodes CASSPRVYGSYNEQFF.

In this sample, this clone turned up once. This chain uses TRBV11-3 with TRBJ2-5; 8 nucleotides align to TRBD1. This CDR3 has 17 amino acids. The germline gives CDR1 SGHNT, CDR2 YENEEA. The V and J ends lost 5 bases and 1 base, in that order; junction bases with no gene match: 12. As DNA, the CDR3 is TGTGCCAGCAGCCCCCTCTCGCAGGGGGCTCCCCAAGAGACCCAGTACTTC. This gives the protein CASSPLSQGAPQETQYF.

The chain links TRBV6-5 to TRBJ2-5, with TRBD2 as a possible D gene (5 bases). CDR1 and CDR2 from the germline V gene are MNHEY and SVGAGI. The CDR3 length is 13 residues. V was trimmed by 5 bases and J by 5 bases, leaving 12 bases between them. In DNA, the CDR3 is TGTGCCAGCAGTCCCTCTTGGGAGGAGACCCAGTACTTC. Amino acid sequence: CASSPSWEETQYF.

V is TRBV11-1 and J is TRBJ2-1, with D unclear. Looked up from germline, CDR1 is SGHAT and CDR2 is FQDESV (reference sequence). V gave up 1 base and J gave up 9 bases, with 10 bases separating them. This CDR3 is built from 13 residues. The CDR3 loop reads CASSLVSKAEQFF. For the CDR3, the DNA is TGTGCCAGCAGCTTAGTTAGCAAGGCTGAGCAGTTCTTC. The entire variable domain, with the rest obtained from reference TRBV11-1 and TRBJ2-1, is as follows: EAEVAQSPRYKITEKSQAVAFWCDPISGHATLYWYRQILGQGPELLVQFQDESVVDDSQLPKDRFSAERLKGVDSTLKIQPAELGDSAMYLCASSLVSKAEQFFGPGTRLTVL.

As to this clone: Other nucleotide sequences in the sample specify the same CDR3. The rearrangement joins TRBV27 to TRBJ2-2, with D uncertain. Germline loops: CDR1 MNHEY, CDR2 SMNVEV (reference sequence). Trimming pared 3 bases from V and 8 bases from J, leaving 4 bases between. CDR3 length: 11 residues. CDR3 residues: CASSLSGELFF. In DNA, the CDR3 is TGTGCCAGCAGTTTGTCGGGGGAGCTGTTTTTT.

The chain links TRBV27 to TRBJ2-7; maybe TRBD2 (6 bases). Trimming took 4 bases from V and 2 from J, leaving 12 bases between them. Germline CDR1 is MNHEY and CDR2 is SMNVEV (reference sequence). The CDR3 runs 14 residues. This CDR3 reads CASSSGLTAYEQYF. As DNA, the CDR3 is TGTGCCAGCAGTTCGGGACTGACCGCCTACGAGCAGTACTTC.

This clone was counted once. The rearrangement links TRBV4-3 to TRBJ1-5; D gene unclear. The V gene lost 1 base and the J gene lost 4 bases, with 5 bases spanning the gap. Germline loops: CDR1 LGHNA, CDR2 YSLEER. CDR3 length: 13 amino acids. CDR3 protein: CASSQARNQPQHF. The CDR3 nucleotides read TGCGCCAGCAGCCAAGCCCGAAATCAGCCCCAGCATTTT.

This clone was seen a handful of times. Other DNA sequences in this specimen translate into the identical CDR3. The J gene is TRBJ1-1, the V gene TRBV5-1; no firm D call. From germline, CDR1 is SGHRS and CDR2 YFSETQ. Trimming took off 0 bases at V and 4 bases at J, with 4 bases between the two ends. There are 12 residues in the CDR3. This CDR3 reads CASSLGATEAFF. CDR3 in DNA: TGCGCCAGCAGCTTGGGTGCCACTGAAGCTTTCTTT.

Only one count was recorded for this clone. The chain recombines TRBV28 with TRBJ2-1; 7 bases align to TRBD1. After removal of 6 bases from V and 3 bases from J, the junction contained 5 bases not matched to a gene. The CDR3 length is 14 residues. Germline CDR1 is MDHEN and CDR2 is SYDVKM. CDR3 sequence: CASRGDRNYNEQFF. The CDR3 nucleotides read TGTGCCAGCAGGGGGGACAGAAACTACAATGAGCAGTTCTTC.

This rearrangement joins TRBV27 to TRBJ1-1; D is unresolved. The CDR3 has 13 residues. Germline CDR1 and CDR2: MNHEY and SMNVEV (reference sequence). The V end lost 4 bases, the J end lost 1 base, and 7 bases lay between the germline ends. The CDR3 region is CASSWLPNTEAFF. The CDR3 DNA reads as TGTGCCAGCAGTTGGCTCCCGAACACTGAAGCTTTCTTT.

J is TRBJ2-6 and V is TRBV6-5; D possibly corresponds to TRBD1 (6 bases). The CDR3 covers 15 residues. The V gene's germline CDR1 is MNHEY and CDR2 SVGAGI. V gave up 10 bases and J gave up 0 bases, with 13 bases separating them. The CDR3 DNA reads as TGTGCCACCACACAGGGAAACTCTGGGGCCAACGTCCTGACTTTC. It encodes CATTQGNSGANVLTF.

The chain carries TRBV10-3 and TRBJ2-7, with 12 bases lining up with TRBD2. The V and J ends lost 10 bases and 0 bases, in that order; junction bases with no gene match: 4. Germline-derived CDR1 and CDR2 are ENHRY and SYGVKD. The CDR3 is 14 amino acids. The CDR3: CATTTSGSSYEQYF. The DNA for the CDR3 is TGTGCCACGACGACTAGCGGGAGCTCCTACGAGCAGTACTTC.